Listed below are T cell receptor beta chains from one sample, sequenced in a study of monozygotic twins with inflammatory bowel disease. TCRdb reworked the 5' RACE reads into one entry per CDR3 protein, no DNA. The table lists under 350,000 distinct CDR3 sequences. The specimen sequenced was blood. The receptors originated from a human donor with ulcerative colitis or Crohn's disease, or a healthy co-twin of an affected twin (not recorded which). Both conserved end residues are part of each CDR3.

v_call	cdr3_length	j_call	cdr3_aa
TRBV5-1	16	TRBJ2-2	CASSLVAGGNTGELFF
TRBV12-3/TRBV12-4	14	TRBJ2-7	CASRLFGQSYEQYF
TRBV7-2	16	TRBJ2-1	CASSLMGLAGVGEQFF
TRBV11-2	13	TRBJ2-5	CASSLGVGVTQYF
TRBV12-3/TRBV12-4	17	TRBJ2-1	CASSRHLLAGGLYEQFF
TRBV24-1	16	TRBJ2-1	CATSDPGTSGRHEQFF
TRBV29-1	12	TRBJ2-7	CSVVGYSYEQYF
TRBV7-7	16	TRBJ2-2	CASSPSGTGGTGELFF
TRBV20-1	12	TRBJ2-1	CSAGLGMTMQFF
TRBV20-1	16	TRBJ2-1	CSARGLAGVGDNEQFF
TRBV9	13	TRBJ1-2	CASSVGVSYGYTF